This T cell receptor beta chain was captured in a study of blood T cell repertoires in COVID-19. For the study at large: T cells, B-cell-depleted T cells, or PBMCs provided the cDNA or gDNA that served as material.

This CDR3 has 12 residues. The ends were cut back, 4 bases at V and 8 bases at J, with 10 bases in the middle. Germline CDR1 is SGDLS and CDR2 is YYNGEE. Method: immunoSEQ multiplex PCR; TCRdb's copy keeps in-frame clones and lacks some. Found here are about 240,000 clones, around 85% of them singletons; the top ten hold approximately 6.2%. The source of this sequence is a man in his sixties with acute or convalescent COVID-19. The sequenced material came from peripheral blood. The chain is built from TRBV9 and TRBJ2-1; D remains unclear. The CDR3 loop is CASSPDVDEQFF. The CDR3 DNA reads TGTGCCAGCAGCCCCGATGTAGATGAGCAGTTCTTC. The full variable domain, in which reference TRBV9 and TRBJ2-1 provide the parts outside the CDR3, is DSGVTQTPKHLITATGQRVTLRCSPRSGDLSVYWYQQSLDQGLQFLIQYYNGEERAKGNILERFSAQQFPDLHSELNLSSLELGDSALYFCASSPDVDEQFFGPGTRLTVL.